This TCR beta chain was captured in a study of blood T cell repertoires in COVID-19. Study-level information: There were acute and convalescent COVID-19 samples, and they came from the United States, Italy and Spain. Sample material is recorded as cDNA or gDNA derived from T cells, B-cell-depleted T cells, or PBMCs.

Original handling: From reference gene primer amplification, estimates of nucleated cell counts were derived. Clones were sequenced by immunoSEQ multiplex PCR, and TCRdb holds only the in-frame ones, with some missing. D and trimming were read from the DNA, whereas the V and J calls and clone size are those reported in that table. The sample consists of 150,000 to 200,000 clones, approximately 83% of them appearing once. The V and J ends lost 1 base and 5 bases, in that order; junction bases with no gene match: 9. CDR3 length equals 16 residues. Germline CDR1 and CDR2: MNHEY and SMNVEV (reference sequence).

The sequence was collected from a woman older than 75 with active or convalescent COVID-19. The genes are TRBV27 and TRBJ2-5, with TRBD2 identical over 8 bases. The source material was peripheral blood. This CDR3 is CASSLWGTRSFETQYF. CDR3 sequence (DNA): TGTGCCAGCAGTTTATGGGGGACTAGAAGTTTTGAGACCCAGTACTTC.